Each of the 2 T cell receptor beta chains below was sequenced from the same sample in a study of blood T cell repertoires in COVID-19. TCRdb's table, derived via immunoSEQ multiplex PCR, lists solely in-frame clones and lacks some. This table holds fewer than 250,000 clones, 83% found once. Sequencing was done on a sample of peripheral blood. These TCRs come from a human donor in a cohort sampled during active COVID-19.

The chain recombines TRBV5-6 with TRBJ2-7; no definite D call. Germline-derived CDR1 and CDR2 are SGHDT and YYEEEE. The V end lost 1 base, the J end lost 6 bases, and 5 bases lay between the germline ends. CDR3 length: 11 amino acids. The chain's CDR3 is CASSLYLEQYF. In nucleotides, the CDR3 is TGTGCCAGCAGCTTGTATCTCGAGCAGTACTTC.

This clone was counted between two and nine times. This chain connects TRBV7-2 to TRBJ1-6; tentatively, D is TRBD1 (6 bases). Germline V CDR1 and CDR2: SGHTA, FQGNSA. This CDR3 comprises 15 residues. Trimming removed 5 bases at V and 10 bases at J, with 18 bases between. Here the CDR3 reads CASSLWGGARSPLHF. CDR3 nucleotide sequence: TGTGCCAGCAGCCTATGGGGGGGGGCCCGGTCACCCCTCCACTTT.